The rows below give T cell receptor beta chains drawn from one sample of a study of CD8 T cells in ankylosing spondylitis. Each CDR3 protein gets one entry after TCRdb re-called the 5' RACE reads with MiXCR. The table records hundreds of thousands of distinct CDR3 sequences, roughly 20% of them present only once. Sequencing was carried out using blood, either unsorted or a sorted T cell fraction (not recorded which). Receptors were obtained from a male donor with ankylosing spondylitis or in good health (not recorded which). Each CDR3 is given with its conserved first and last residue. The D gene is left open where the match is weak. Clone size is stated in some rows and not others, as once, few, many or a class when expanded.

d_call j_call v_call clone_size cdr3_nt cdr3_aa
- TRBJ2-3 TRBV12-3/TRBV12-4 few TGTGCCAGCAGTAGGAGGACAGCGACATCAGCAGATACGCAGTATTTT CASSRRTATSADTQYF
- TRBJ1-5 TRBV5-1 few TGCGCCAGCAGCATAGGGACTACCTTTCCTAGCAATCAGCCCCAGCATTTT CASSIGTTFPSNQPQHF
TRBD1 TRBJ2-7 TRBV20-1 - TGCAGTGCTGCACAGGGGCGAATAGCCTACTACGAGCAGTACTTC CSAAQGRIAYYEQYF
- TRBJ2-5 TRBV12-3/TRBV12-4 - TGTGCCAGCGGATGGACGGACGGGTTTGGAGAGACCCAGTACTTC CASGWTDGFGETQYF
TRBD1 TRBJ2-7 TRBV9 few TGTGCCAGCAGCGTAGCAGGACAGGGGGATGAGCAGTACTTC CASSVAGQGDEQYF
- TRBJ2-2 TRBV5-1 - TGCGCCAGCAGCTTGGACATGAGCGGCGGGGAGCTGTTTTTT CASSLDMSGGELFF
TRBD2 TRBJ2-5 TRBV29-1 few TGCAGCGTCGGGACTAGCGGGGAGACCCAGTACTTC CSVGTSGETQYF
- TRBJ2-6 TRBV4-2 - TGTGCCAGCAGCCAAGAAGGGGGGACAGCTAGCTCTGGGGCCAACGTCCTGACTTTC CASSQEGGTASSGANVLTF
- TRBJ2-7 TRBV10-3 few TGTGCCATCAGCTTGGACCCCCTGGGTGATGAGCAGTACTTC CAISLDPLGDEQYF
- TRBJ2-2 TRBV6-5 few TGTGCCAGCAGTTACTCGCCCAGCGGTGCGAACACCGGGGAGCTGTTTTTT CASSYSPSGANTGELFF
- TRBJ2-7 TRBV6-1 - TGTGCCAGCCACCCCAACATTACCCCCTACTACGAGCAGTACTTC CASHPNITPYYEQYF
- TRBJ2-7 TRBV4-1 few TGCGCCAGCAGCCACGAAACTAGTTACGAGCAGTACTTC CASSHETSYEQYF
- TRBJ2-5 TRBV11-2 few TGTGCCAGCAGCTTAAGCGCAGGGCAGGAAGAGACCCAGTACTTC CASSLSAGQEETQYF
TRBD2 TRBJ2-7 TRBV20-1 - TGCAGTGCTAGGCGGGGGCCGGGGACTAGCTTGTACTACGAGCAGTACTTC CSARRGPGTSLYYEQYF
- TRBJ2-5 TRBV12-3/TRBV12-4 few TGTGCCAGCAGTTTAGAGGGTACAGGAGAGACCCAGTACTTC CASSLEGTGETQYF
TRBD1 TRBJ2-3 TRBV10-3 once TGTGCCATCGCGGACAGGACCACAGATACGCAGTATTTT CAIADRTTDTQYF
- TRBJ2-7 TRBV11-2 few TGTGCCAGCAGCTTACTCTTGGGAGGACACGAGCAGTACTTC CASSLLLGGHEQYF
- TRBJ1-5 TRBV12-3/TRBV12-4 few TGTGCCAGCAGTTTATGGGCGGACGGCAATCAGCCCCAGCATTTT CASSLWADGNQPQHF
- TRBJ1-2 TRBV2 few TGTGCCAGCAGTGAAGCTCGGGTGCATGGCTACACCTTC CASSEARVHGYTF
- TRBJ2-1 TRBV11-2 few TGTGCCAGCAGCCCCACAACTGGCAGTGAGCAGTTCTTC CASSPTTGSEQFF
- TRBJ2-7 TRBV10-3 - TGTGCCATCAGTGAGCCAACAGGCTACGAGCAGTACTTC CAISEPTGYEQYF
- TRBJ2-2 TRBV7-7 few TGTGCTAGCAGCTCGACGGGGTACACCGGGGAGCTGTTTTTT CASSSTGYTGELFF
- TRBJ2-7 TRBV29-1 - TGCAGCGGTCGACAGGGAGGGACCTACGAGCAGTACTTC CSGRQGGTYEQYF
TRBD1 TRBJ2-7 TRBV4-1 - TGCGCCAGCAGCCAAGGGACAGGGCCTACTCTAGGGGAGCAGTACTTC CASSQGTGPTLGEQYF
- TRBJ2-7 TRBV20-1 few TGCAGTGCTGAGCGGGACATGAGCTCCTACGAGCAGTACTTC CSAERDMSSYEQYF
- TRBJ2-2 TRBV4-1 many TGCGCCAGCAGCCAAGAAGGCAGGGACACCGGGGAGCTGTTTTTT CASSQEGRDTGELFF
- TRBJ2-3 TRBV5-5 many TGTGCCAGCAGTATGCTGTTGGAGGACACAGATACGCAGTATTTT CASSMLLEDTDTQYF
- TRBJ1-6 TRBV2 few TGTGCCAGCAGGATTAATTCACCCCTCCACTTT CASRINSPLHF
- TRBJ2-3 TRBV29-1 - TGCAGCGCTGGGACACCAGGAGGGGATACGCAGTATTTT CSAGTPGGDTQYF
- TRBJ1-6 TRBV7-8 - TGTGCCAGCAGCCGAGGGGGAGGCCCCCTCCACTTT CASSRGGGPLHF
- TRBJ2-3 TRBV2 few TGTGCCAGCCTTTTTAGGGTGGATACGCAGTATTTT CASLFRVDTQYF
TRBD1 TRBJ2-1 TRBV19 - TGTGCCAGTGGCCTGGACAGGGAGGATCGAAGGTCCTACAATGAGCAGTTCTTC CASGLDREDRRSYNEQFF
TRBD1 TRBJ2-7 TRBV27 - TGTGCCAGCAGTTTATCCATTAACACAGGGGCCTACGAGCAGTACTTC CASSLSINTGAYEQYF
- TRBJ1-1 TRBV7-3 - TGTGCCAGCGGAGACCTAACCCCAGACCCTCCTGAAGCTTTCTTT CASGDLTPDPPEAFF
- TRBJ2-3 TRBV9 - TGTGCCAGCACCCCAGGTTCGGGCACAGATACGCAGTATTTT CASTPGSGTDTQYF
- TRBJ2-4 TRBV19 - TGTGCCAGTAGTATAAAGGGAAGGTCTCTAGCCAAAAACATTCAGTACTTC CASSIKGRSLAKNIQYF
TRBD2 TRBJ2-5 TRBV12-3/TRBV12-4 few TGTGCCAGCAGTTCCCGGGGGGGGTGGGAGACCCAGTACTTC CASSSRGGWETQYF
- TRBJ2-7 TRBV12-3/TRBV12-4 few TGTGCCAGCAGGGCCCGGGAAGAGCAGTACTTC CASRAREEQYF
TRBD2 TRBJ2-1 TRBV27 - TGTGCCAGCAGTACTCGGACGGGGGGGCCTTTTGATGAGCAGTTCTTC CASSTRTGGPFDEQFF
- TRBJ2-5 TRBV4-1 - TGCGCCAGCAGCCAAGGACCCGGGGGCCCACAGGAGACCCAGTACTTC CASSQGPGGPQETQYF
- TRBJ2-7 TRBV14 - TGTGCCAGCAGCCCCGGGATCCTCCCCTCCTACGAGCAGTACTTC CASSPGILPSYEQYF
- TRBJ2-5 TRBV11-2 few TGTGCCAGCAGCTTCCACAGGGTTGAGACCCAGTACTTC CASSFHRVETQYF
- TRBJ2-2 TRBV24-1 few TGTGCCACCAGTGATTTCTTGAGGGGGTACGCCGGGGAGCTGTTTTTT CATSDFLRGYAGELFF
- TRBJ2-1 TRBV12-3/TRBV12-4 few TGTGCCAGCAGTTCAGGTAGTGAGCAGTTCTTC CASSSGSEQFF
- TRBJ2-7 TRBV7-9 few TGTGCCAGCAGCTTAAGGGACGGCCGCTACGAGCAGTACTTC CASSLRDGRYEQYF